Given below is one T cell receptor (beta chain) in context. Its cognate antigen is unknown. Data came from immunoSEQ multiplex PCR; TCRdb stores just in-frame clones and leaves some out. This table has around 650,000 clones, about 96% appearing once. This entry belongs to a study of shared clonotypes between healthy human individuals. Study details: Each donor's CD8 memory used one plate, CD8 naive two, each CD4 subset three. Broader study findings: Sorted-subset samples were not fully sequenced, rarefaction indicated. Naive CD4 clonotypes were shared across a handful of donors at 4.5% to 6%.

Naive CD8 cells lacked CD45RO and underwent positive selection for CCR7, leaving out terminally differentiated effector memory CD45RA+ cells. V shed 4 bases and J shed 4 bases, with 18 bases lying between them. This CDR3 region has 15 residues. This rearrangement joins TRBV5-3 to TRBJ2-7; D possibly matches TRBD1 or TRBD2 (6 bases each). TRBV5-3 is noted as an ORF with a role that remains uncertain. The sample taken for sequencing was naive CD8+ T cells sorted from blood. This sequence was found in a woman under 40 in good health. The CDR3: CARSRGLALPYEQYF. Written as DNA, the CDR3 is TGTGCCAGAAGCCGGGGGCTAGCTCTCCCGTACGAGCAGTACTTC.